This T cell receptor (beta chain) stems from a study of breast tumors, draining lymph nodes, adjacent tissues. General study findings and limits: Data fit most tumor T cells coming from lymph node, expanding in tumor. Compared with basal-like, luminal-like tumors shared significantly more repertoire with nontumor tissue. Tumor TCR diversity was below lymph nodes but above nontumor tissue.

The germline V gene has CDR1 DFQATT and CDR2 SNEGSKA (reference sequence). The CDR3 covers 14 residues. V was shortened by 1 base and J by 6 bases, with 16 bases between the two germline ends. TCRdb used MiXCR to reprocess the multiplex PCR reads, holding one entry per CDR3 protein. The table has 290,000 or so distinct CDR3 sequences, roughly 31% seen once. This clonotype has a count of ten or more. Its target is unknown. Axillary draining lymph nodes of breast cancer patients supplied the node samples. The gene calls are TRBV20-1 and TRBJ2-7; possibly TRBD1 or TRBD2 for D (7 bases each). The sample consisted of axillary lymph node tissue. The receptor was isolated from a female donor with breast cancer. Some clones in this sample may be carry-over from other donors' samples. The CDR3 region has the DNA TGCAGTGCTAGAGCGCTCACAGGGGAGGGCGAGCAGTACTTC. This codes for CSARALTGEGEQYF.